These 21 T cell receptor beta chains came from one sample sequenced in a study of blood T cell repertoires in COVID-19. Profiled with immunoSEQ multiplex PCR; TCRdb holds only in-frame clones, not every one. The sample lists 50,000 to 70,000 clones, roughly 80% occurring once. The material sequenced was peripheral blood. The receptor source for this set is a man between 65 and 85 years old with active COVID-19.

The genes are TRBV6-2 or TRBV6-3 and TRBJ2-3; possibly TRBD2 for D (6 bases). Germline V gives CDR1 MNHEY, CDR2 SVGEGT. The ends were cut back, 5 bases at V and 4 bases at J, with 16 bases in the middle. This CDR3 contains 15 residues. DNA of the CDR3: TGTGCCAGCAGTCCCCTAGGGACTGGAGCAGATACGCAGTATTTT. Residues: CASSPLGTGADTQYF.

The J gene is TRBJ2-1, the V gene TRBV24-1; 7 bases fit TRBD1. Trimming at V came to 3 bases and at J to 3 bases, leaving 7 bases not matched to a gene. Germline V lookup: CDR1 KGHDR, CDR2 SFDVKD. CDR3 size: 16 residues. CDR3: CATSDPRAGGYNEQFF. CDR3 coding DNA: TGTGCCACCAGTGATCCCCGGGCAGGGGGCTACAATGAGCAGTTCTTC.

The chain employs TRBV7-9 and TRBJ2-5; no clear D gene. CDR1 is SEHNR, CDR2 FQNEAQ, per germline (reference sequence). V lost 3 bases and J 1 base, leaving 6 bases between the germline ends. CDR3 size: 13 residues. In nucleotides, the CDR3 is TGTGCCAGCAGCTTGAGTCCCCAAGAGACCCAGTACTTC. Its protein product is CASSLSPQETQYF.

In this sample, this clone turned up once. V gene TRBV6-5 combines with J gene TRBJ2-3; no clear D. V lost 8 bases and J 0 bases, leaving 12 bases between the germline ends. CDR3 size: 14 residues. Per germline, CDR1 MNHEY and CDR2 SVGAGI. CDR3 amino acids: CASSPGASTDTQYF. For the CDR3, the DNA is TGTGCCAGCTCGCCGGGTGCTAGCACAGATACGCAGTATTTT.

This clone has only a few counts. This sequence joins TRBV4-1 and TRBJ1-5; D gene uncertain. CDR1 and CDR2 (germline): MGHRA, YSYEKL. CDR3 size: 15 residues. The ends were cut back, 0 bases at V and 3 bases at J, with 9 bases in the middle. CDR3 loop: CASSQEGGHNQPQHF. The CDR3, as DNA: TGCGCCAGCAGCCAAGAAGGCGGTCACAATCAGCCCCAGCATTTT.

The chain uses TRBV5-4 and TRBJ2-7, with a possible D match to TRBD2 (6 bases). This CDR3 comprises 15 residues. The germline CDR1 and CDR2 sequences are SGHNT and YYREEE (reference sequence). Trimming cost V 4 bases and J 7 bases, with 21 bases left between them. CDR3 sequence (DNA): TGTGCCAGCAGCGCATCCGGGACTGGCCCGAGGGAGCAGTACTTC. It specifies CASSASGTGPREQYF.

J is TRBJ2-4 and V is TRBV3-1 (or the pseudogene TRBV3-2), with TRBD1 matching over 9 bases. This CDR3 is built from 15 residues. V shed 3 bases, J shed 7 bases, and the junction held 7 bases outside the gene matches. Germline assignment: CDR1 LGHDT and CDR2 YNNKEL (reference sequence). The CDR3 is CASSQPPGQGNIQYF. The CDR3 DNA sequence: TGTGCCAGCAGCCAGCCACCGGGACAGGGTAACATTCAGTACTTC.

V usage is TRBV6-2 or TRBV6-3 and J usage is TRBJ1-2, with 7 positions matching TRBD1. The CDR3 is 12 amino acids. V was pared by 2 bases and J by 8 bases, with 2 bases of the junction left unmatched. CDR1 and CDR2 from the germline V gene are MNHEY and SVGEGT. CDR3 region: CASSYQGQGYTF. The DNA for the CDR3 is TGTGCCAGCAGTTACCAGGGACAGGGCTACACCTTC.

This chain uses TRBV4-3 with TRBJ2-1, with D unclear. In germline, CDR1 is LGHNA, CDR2 YSLEER. V was trimmed by 1 base and J by 0 bases, leaving 7 bases between them. This CDR3 is 15 amino acids long. In DNA, the CDR3 is TGCGCCAGCAGCCAAGGTCCAGACTCCTACAATGAGCAGTTCTTC. The encoded protein is CASSQGPDSYNEQFF.

The V gene is TRBV2, the J gene TRBJ2-7; D uncertain. CDR3 length equals 13 residues. Germline V gives CDR1 SNHLY, CDR2 FYNNEI. Trimming removed 4 bases from V and 1 base from J, with 8 bases in between. The CDR3 DNA follows: TGTGCCAGCAGTGGGGCAGTTTCCTACGAGCAGTACTTC. Protein sequence: CASSGAVSYEQYF. The whole variable domain, remainder taken from reference TRBV2 and TRBJ2-7, is EPEVTQTPSHQVTQMGQEVILRCVPISNHLYFYWYRQILGQKVEFLVSFYNNEISEKSEIFDDQFSVERPDGSNFTLKIRSTKLEDSAMYFCASSGAVSYEQYFGPGTRLTVT.

The rearrangement uses TRBV19 and TRBJ1-1; D unclear. Deletions cut 2 bases from V and 2 bases from J, with 15 bases between. The germline gives CDR1 LNHDA, CDR2 SQIVND (reference sequence). This CDR3 is 16 amino acids long. The CDR3 spells CASSITRGDFNTEAFF. CDR3 bases: TGTGCCAGTAGTATAACACGGGGAGACTTTAACACTGAAGCTTTCTTT.

This clone showed up just once. The CDR3 region has the DNA TGTGCCAGCAGTGACCCGGCGACAGGGCGCTCTGGGGCCAACGTCCTGACTTTC. Translating gives CASSDPATGRSGANVLTF. The V and J genes are TRBV25-1 and TRBJ2-6; the match to TRBD1 covers 7 bases. J was trimmed by 0 bases and V by 3 bases; bases with no gene match: 8. The CDR3 extends over 18 amino acids. CDR1 is MGHDK, CDR2 SYGVNS, per germline.

This clone has ten or more counts. The gene calls are TRBV19 and TRBJ2-7; possible D gene TRBD2, 5 bases. Germline CDR1 LNHDA, CDR2 SQIVND (reference sequence). Trimming removed 3 bases from V and 0 bases from J, with 9 bases in between. This CDR3 is 14 amino acids long. CDR3 residues: CASSIHGISYEQYF. The CDR3 coding sequence is TGTGCCAGTAGTATTCACGGGATCTCCTACGAGCAGTACTTC.

This rearrangement joins TRBV18 to TRBJ2-1; 12 nucleotides align to TRBD2. This CDR3 spans 16 amino acids. Germline V gene data show CDR1 as KGHSH and CDR2 as LQKENI. V dropped 4 bases and J dropped 8; count of bases not matched to a gene: 9. The CDR3 DNA reads TGTGCCAGCTCACTCGGACTAGCGGGGCTGGGGGATGAGCAGTTCTTC. Residues: CASSLGLAGLGDEQFF.

CDR3 nucleotide sequence: TGTGCCAGCAGCTTAAGTAATAGCGAGCAGTACTTC. Its translation: CASSLSNSEQYF. V and J are TRBV7-9 and TRBJ2-7; D ambiguous. V lost 2 bases, J lost 6 bases, and 8 bases lay in between. In germline, CDR1 is SEHNR, CDR2 FQNEAQ (reference sequence). This CDR3 is built from 12 residues. The entire variable domain, with the rest obtained from reference TRBV7-9 and TRBJ2-7, is as follows: DTGVSQNPRHKITKRGQNVTFRCDPISEHNRLYWYRQTLGQGPEFLTYFQNEAQLEKSRLLSDRFSAERPKGSFSTLEIQRTEQGDSAMYLCASSLSNSEQYFGPGTRLTVT.

This sequence joins TRBV29-1 and TRBJ2-7; no clear D gene. The CDR3 covers 14 residues. Germline V gene data show CDR1 as SQVTM and CDR2 as ANQGSEA. The V and J ends lost 3 bases and 0 bases respectively, with 12 bases between them. The CDR3: CSVEVVTSSYEQYF. In nucleotides, the CDR3 is TGCAGCGTTGAGGTGGTGACAAGCTCCTACGAGCAGTACTTC.

The rearrangement uses TRBV3-1 (or the pseudogene TRBV3-2) and TRBJ1-2; 7 nucleotides line up with TRBD1. The germline V gene has CDR1 LGHDT and CDR2 YNNKEL (reference sequence). V gave up 3 bases and J gave up 1 base; unmatched junction bases: 5. The CDR3 loop spans 15 amino acids. The CDR3 coding sequence is TGTGCCAGCAGCCACCAAGACAGGGTTAACTATGGCTACACCTTC. Protein product: CASSHQDRVNYGYTF.

The chain carries TRBV19 and TRBJ2-1, with a possible D match to TRBD2 (6 bases). Germline values: CDR1 LNHDA, CDR2 SQIVND (reference sequence). This CDR3 spans 14 amino acids. The V gene lost 6 bases and the J gene lost 6 bases, with 15 bases spanning the gap. In DNA form, the CDR3 reads TGTGCCAGTAGGCCTGCAACTAGCAGCAATGAGCAGTTCTTC. This codes for CASRPATSSNEQFF.

This chain connects TRBV4-3 to TRBJ2-2, with unresolved D. V was clipped by 0 bases and J by 5 bases, with 4 bases between them. Germline CDR1 is LGHNA and CDR2 is YSLEER. The CDR3 extends over 13 amino acids. In DNA, the CDR3 is TGCGCCAGCAGCCAAGAACGGACCGGGGAGCTGTTTTTT. It translates to CASSQERTGELFF.

This clone was seen just once. The gene calls are TRBV4-2 and TRBJ2-1, with TRBD2 matching 8 bases. The CDR3 runs 15 residues. Germline CDR1 and CDR2: LGHNA and YNFKEQ. V was clipped by 1 base and J by 6 bases; unmatched bases: 5. CDR3 in amino acids: CASSQAGLVANEQFF. CDR3 DNA: TGTGCCAGCAGCCAAGCGGGACTAGTAGCCAATGAGCAGTTCTTC.

The rearrangement uses TRBV4-3 and TRBJ1-4, with a tentative D call TRBD1 (5 bases). The germline CDR1 and CDR2 sequences are LGHNA and YSLEER. The V end was cut by 2 bases, the J end by 7 bases, with 14 bases between. The CDR3 sequence is 15 residues long. For the CDR3, the DNA is TGCGCCAGCAGCCAACGGGGGGGAGGAGTTGAAAAACTGTTTTTT. The encoded protein is CASSQRGGGVEKLFF.